One sample yielded the 25 T cell receptor beta chains listed below, sequenced in a study of Ad26.COV2.S vaccination and SARS-CoV-2 variants. The protocol was immunoSEQ multiplex PCR, while the TCRdb copy is restricted to in-frame clones and leaves out a portion. The profile shows 300,000 to 400,000 clones, 92% of them singletons. The specimen comprised peripheral blood, sampled after recovery from COVID-19. These TCRs come from a human donor who had recovered from COVID-19.

The chain joins TRBV9 to TRBJ2-1, with D tentatively TRBD1 (5 bases). In germline, CDR1 is SGDLS, CDR2 YYNGEE. The CDR3 runs 16 residues. V lost 2 bases and J 5 bases, leaving 17 bases between the germline ends. The CDR3 sequence: CASSVGQQLENNEQFF. The CDR3, as DNA: TGTGCCAGCAGCGTGGGGCAGCAGTTGGAGAACAATGAGCAGTTCTTC.

The V and J genes are TRBV7-8 and TRBJ1-5, with 8 bases identical to TRBD1. Germline CDR1 is SGHVS and CDR2 is FQNEAQ. This CDR3 has 16 amino acids. Losses at the gene ends were 2 bases for V and 7 bases for J; bases not matched to a gene: 10. CDR3 DNA sequence: TGTGCCAGCAGCTTAAGACCGAGACAGGGGTTGCAGCCCCAGCATTTT. Amino acid sequence: CASSLRPRQGLQPQHF.

The V gene is TRBV7-9, the J gene TRBJ2-2, with TRBD2 matching over 10 bases. V was clipped by 0 bases and J by 5 bases; unmatched bases: 3. Per the germline V gene, CDR1 is SEHNR and CDR2 is FQNEAQ (reference sequence). The CDR3 is made up of 16 amino acids. In DNA, the CDR3 is TGTGCCAGCAGCTTAGCGCCAGCGGGGGGGACCGGGGAGCTGTTTTTT. It codes for CASSLAPAGGTGELFF.

This clone was picked up one time. The genes are TRBV4-1 and TRBJ2-1; 12 nucleotides line up with TRBD2. The V gene end was trimmed by 0 bases and the J gene end by 9 bases; junction bases not matched to a gene: 15. The germline V gene has CDR1 MGHRA and CDR2 YSYEKL. There are 19 residues in the CDR3. The CDR3, as DNA: TGCGCCAGCAGCCAAGATAGGTTGACCGCGACTAGCGGGAGACGTGAGCAGTTCTTC. Protein product: CASSQDRLTATSGRREQFF.

The chain links TRBV14 to TRBJ2-7; 7 positions agree with TRBD1. The CDR3 loop spans 16 amino acids. Germline values: CDR1 SGHDN, CDR2 FVKESK. The junction had 10 bases not matched to a gene; V was cut back by 0 bases and J by 5 bases. As DNA, the CDR3 is TGTGCCAGCAGCCAAGATAATTTACAGGGGCCCAACGAGCAGTACTTC. This encodes CASSQDNLQGPNEQYF.

The genes are TRBV19 and TRBJ1-2, with D perhaps TRBD1 (5 bases). The germline V gene encodes CDR1 LNHDA and CDR2 SQIVND (reference sequence). This CDR3 is 13 amino acids long. V gave up 7 bases and J gave up 6 bases, with 15 bases separating them. The CDR3 DNA is TGTGCCAGTAAGCGATTGGGGGTAGATGGCTACACCTTC. This gives the protein CASKRLGVDGYTF.

This sequence joins TRBV19 and TRBJ1-2, with TRBD1 matching over 9 bases. The V segment lost 4 bases and the J segment 3 bases; nucleotides outside the gene matches: 3. CDR3 length equals 14 residues. Germline CDR1 reads LNHDA; CDR2 reads SQIVND (reference sequence). Here the CDR3 reads CASSTWTGDYGYTF. For the CDR3, the DNA is TGTGCCAGTAGTACCTGGACAGGGGACTATGGCTACACCTTC.

V and J are TRBV14 and TRBJ2-1; 8 bases align to TRBD2. V lost 0 bases to trimming and J lost 4 bases; unmatched junction nucleotides: 23. Germline V gives CDR1 SGHDN, CDR2 FVKESK. CDR3 length equals 22 residues. DNA of the CDR3: TGTGCCAGCAGCCAAGATCTCCTGAACCGGGGGGGGAAAGTATCGGGATACAATGAGCAGTTCTTC. Its protein is CASSQDLLNRGGKVSGYNEQFF.

The chain joins TRBV15 to TRBJ2-3; 7 positions agree with TRBD1. This CDR3 has 15 residues. V lost 1 base and J lost 2; bases outside the gene matches: 3. The germline gives CDR1 LNHNV, CDR2 YYDKDF (reference sequence). The CDR3 loop reads CATSRVGTATDTQYF. The CDR3, as DNA: TGTGCCACCAGCAGAGTAGGGACAGCCACAGATACGCAGTATTTT. Supplemented by reference TRBV15 and TRBJ2-3, the full variable domain reads DAMVIQNPRYQVTQFGKPVTLSCSQTLNHNVMYWYQQKSSQAPKLLFHYYDKDFNNEADTPDNFQSRRPNTSFCFLDIRSPGLGDTAMYLCATSRVGTATDTQYFGPGTRLTVL.

This clone was recorded only once. The chain is built from TRBV7-6 and TRBJ2-3, with 9 bases that match TRBD2. The CDR3 has 15 amino acids. Trimming took 1 base from V and 4 from J; bases not matched to a gene: 3. Germline V gene data show CDR1 as SGHVS and CDR2 as FNYEAQ. The CDR3 DNA reads TGTGCCAGCAGCTTAGGGACTAGCGCCCCAGATACGCAGTATTTT. Translating gives CASSLGTSAPDTQYF.

In regard to this clone: A read error may account for a junction end that differs from germline. J is TRBJ1-2 and V is TRBV4-3; maybe TRBD1 (5 bases). CDR1 is LGHNA, CDR2 YSLEER, per germline. The CDR3 runs 13 residues. As DNA, the CDR3 is TGCGCCAGCAGTCAAGATGGGGCCTATGGCTACACCTTC. Protein sequence: CASSQDGAYGYTF.

The chain employs TRBV6-6 and TRBJ1-5; D not resolved. The ends were cut back, 2 bases at V and 0 bases at J, with 5 bases in the middle. Germline values: CDR1 MNHNY, CDR2 SVGAGI (reference sequence). This CDR3 has 14 residues. The CDR3 loop reads CASSYTPSNQPQHF. The CDR3 bases are TGTGCCAGCAGTTACACCCCTAGCAATCAGCCCCAGCATTTT.

V usage is TRBV12-5 and J usage is TRBJ2-2; D is possibly TRBD1 or TRBD2 (5 bases each). V lost 0 bases, J lost 5 bases, and 25 bases lay in between. Germline assignment: CDR1 LGHNT and CDR2 FRNRAP. The CDR3 has 20 residues. The CDR3 sequence is CASGLVNWDGTRIRTGELFF. The CDR3 DNA follows: TGTGCTAGTGGTTTGGTAAATTGGGACGGGACGCGTATTAGGACCGGGGAGCTGTTTTTT. Together with reference TRBV12-5 and TRBJ2-2, the CDR3 gives the full variable domain: DARVTQTPRHKVTEMGQEVTMRCQPILGHNTVFWYRQTMMQGLELLAYFRNRAPLDDSGMPKDRFSAEMPDATLATLKIQPSEPRDSAVYFCASGLVNWDGTRIRTGELFFGEGSRLTVL.

The chain is built from TRBV6-6 and TRBJ2-5; 7 nucleotides align to TRBD1. Germline V gene lookup returns CDR1 MNHNY and CDR2 SVGAGI (reference sequence). J lost 4 bases, V lost 5 bases, and 7 bases had no gene match. This CDR3 is built from 14 residues. The CDR3 DNA sequence: TGTGCCAGCAGTGGGGACAGCTGGACAGAGACCCAGTACTTC. Encoded protein: CASSGDSWTETQYF.

The rearrangement links TRBV6-6 to TRBJ2-5; unclear D gene. Trimming stripped 5 bases from V and 5 bases from J, with 9 bases between. Per the germline V gene, CDR1 is MNHNY and CDR2 is SVGAGI (reference sequence). The CDR3 is 12 amino acids. The CDR3 reads CASSPSWETQYF. The CDR3 DNA reads as TGTGCCAGCAGTCCCTCTTGGGAGACCCAGTACTTC.

V gene TRBV28 combines with J gene TRBJ1-2, with a possible D match to TRBD1 (5 bases). The CDR3 contains 15 residues. Germline V gene lookup returns CDR1 MDHEN and CDR2 SYDVKM. Trimming stripped 7 bases from V and 2 bases from J, with 17 bases between. Written as DNA, the CDR3 is TGTGCCAGCACTCAACCCCAGGGTGGGAACTATGGCTACACCTTC. Translated: CASTQPQGGNYGYTF.

V usage is TRBV20-1 and J usage is TRBJ1-5; D unresolved. This CDR3 spans 17 amino acids. Germline V gene data show CDR1 as DFQATT and CDR2 as SNEGSKA (reference sequence). Trimming removed 3 bases from V and 0 bases from J, with 18 bases in between. The CDR3 nucleotides read TGCAGTGCTAGTCAAGGGTCCGGGAGGATTAGCAATCAGCCCCAGCATTTT. It translates to CSASQGSGRISNQPQHF.

As DNA, the CDR3 is TGTGCCAGCAGGAAGGTGTGGGGGGATGAAAAACTGTTTTTT. It specifies CASRKVWGDEKLFF. The V and J genes are TRBV6-5 and TRBJ1-4; D perhaps matches TRBD1 (5 bases). Trimming cost V 6 bases and J 6 bases, with 14 bases left between them. There are 14 residues in the CDR3. Germline CDR1 and CDR2: MNHEY and SVGAGI.

The chain employs TRBV7-2 and TRBJ2-7, with D unresolved. The V and J ends lost 6 bases and 1 base respectively, with 13 bases between them. CDR1 and CDR2 from the germline V gene are SGHTA and FQGNSA. The CDR3 loop spans 14 amino acids. The CDR3 loop is CASSSFGSSYEQYF. The CDR3 DNA sequence: TGTGCCAGCAGTTCATTCGGGTCTTCCTACGAGCAGTACTTC.

V gene TRBV19 combines with J gene TRBJ1-2; D gene ambiguous. The CDR3 spans 14 residues. V was pared by 7 bases and J by 5 bases, with 17 bases between. CDR1 and CDR2 from the germline V gene are LNHDA and SQIVND (reference sequence). The CDR3 nucleotides read TGTGCCAGTACCTACCATAGGGAGGGATATGGCTACACCTTC. Translated, it gives CASTYHREGYGYTF. The full variable domain, with the rest looked up from reference TRBV19 and TRBJ1-2, is DGGITQSPKYLFRKEGQNVTLSCEQNLNHDAMYWYRQDPGQGLRLIYYSQIVNDFQKGDIAEGYSVSREKKESFPLTVTSAQKNPTAFYLCASTYHREGYGYTFGSGTRLTVV.

This chain joins TRBV29-1 and TRBJ2-3; TRBD2 aligns across 11 bases. The CDR3 has 14 residues. Germline CDR1 SQVTM, CDR2 ANQGSEA. V dropped 7 bases and J dropped 6; count of bases not matched to a gene: 9. The CDR3 DNA is TGCAGCGGGACTAGCGGGCCAAGGGCGGATACGCAGTATTTT. Translated, it gives CSGTSGPRADTQYF.

V gene TRBV7-9 combines with J gene TRBJ1-6; D is unresolved. Trimming shortened V by 0 bases and J by 4 bases, and 16 bases separated the two germline ends. The CDR3 is 18 residues long. CDR1 is SEHNR, CDR2 FQNEAQ, per germline (reference sequence). The CDR3 loop reads CASSLARRSEPYNSPLHF. The CDR3 nucleotides are TGTGCCAGCAGCTTAGCGAGAAGAAGCGAGCCTTATAATTCACCCCTCCACTTT. Based on the CDR3 plus reference TRBV7-9 and TRBJ1-6, the full variable domain is DTGVSQNPRHKITKRGQNVTFRCDPISEHNRLYWYRQTLGQGPEFLTYFQNEAQLEKSRLLSDRFSAERPKGSFSTLEIQRTEQGDSAMYLCASSLARRSEPYNSPLHFGNGTRLTVT.

This clone appeared a single time. The V call is TRBV9, the J call TRBJ2-5, with TRBD2 matching 13 bases. The CDR3 is made up of 17 amino acids. The germline V gene has CDR1 SGDLS and CDR2 YYNGEE. J was trimmed by 5 bases and V by 4 bases; bases with no gene match: 11. The CDR3 region is CASSLGLAGRLGETQYF. The CDR3 region has the DNA TGTGCCAGCAGCTTGGGACTAGCGGGGAGATTGGGCGAGACCCAGTACTTC.

The V and J genes are TRBV6-1 and TRBJ2-3, with 7 bases identical to TRBD1. V lost 2 bases and J lost 2; bases outside the gene matches: 16. CDR3 size: 19 residues. Germline-derived CDR1 and CDR2 are MNHNS and SASEGT. Here the CDR3 reads CASSEWGTGVARFTDTQYF. The CDR3, as DNA: TGTGCCAGCAGTGAATGGGGCACAGGGGTCGCAAGATTCACAGATACGCAGTATTTT.

The chain combines TRBV9 with TRBJ2-2; D is unresolved. Trimming took off 6 bases at V and 0 bases at J, with 12 bases between the two ends. Per the germline V gene, CDR1 is SGDLS and CDR2 is YYNGEE. The CDR3 covers 15 residues. CDR3 nucleotides: TGTGCCAGCAACTCGGACGCTTCGAACACCGGGGAGCTGTTTTTT. Protein: CASNSDASNTGELFF.